This T cell receptor (beta chain) was captured by sequencing in a study of cytomegalovirus exposure and HLA in healthy donors. V gave up 4 bases and J gave up 6 bases; unmatched junction bases: 15. This CDR3 contains 18 residues. Per germline, CDR1 LGHNT and CDR2 FRNRAP. In the PCR, 60 Vbeta and 13 Jbeta primers were used. The data were produced by immunoSEQ multiplex PCR, yet TCRdb's version contains in-frame clones alone and is incomplete. The sample yields some 140,000 clones, approximately 80% seen once. The chain has TRBV12-5 and TRBJ2-2; 9 bases match TRBD2. The source material was PBMCs. The clonotype was recovered from a man between 25 and 39 years old in good health and CMV-seropositive. As DNA, the CDR3 is TGTGCTAGTGGTTCAGGAAAATATCCGGGACTAGCATCCGGGGAGCTGTTTTTT. It is translated as CASGSGKYPGLASGELFF.